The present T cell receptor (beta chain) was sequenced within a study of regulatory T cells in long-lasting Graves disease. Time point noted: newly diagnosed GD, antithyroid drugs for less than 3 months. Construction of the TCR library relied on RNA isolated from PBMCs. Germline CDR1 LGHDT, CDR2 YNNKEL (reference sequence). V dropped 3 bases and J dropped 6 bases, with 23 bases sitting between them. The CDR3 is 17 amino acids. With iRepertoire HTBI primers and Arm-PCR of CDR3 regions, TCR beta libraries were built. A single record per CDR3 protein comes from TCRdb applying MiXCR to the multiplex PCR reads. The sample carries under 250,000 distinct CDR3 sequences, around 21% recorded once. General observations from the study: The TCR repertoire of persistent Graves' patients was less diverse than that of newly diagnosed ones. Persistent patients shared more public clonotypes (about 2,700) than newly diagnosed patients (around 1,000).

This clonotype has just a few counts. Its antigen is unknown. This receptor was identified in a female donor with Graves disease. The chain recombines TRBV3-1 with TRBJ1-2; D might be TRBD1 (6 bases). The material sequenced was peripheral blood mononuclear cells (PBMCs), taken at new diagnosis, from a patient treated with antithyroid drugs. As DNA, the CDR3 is TGTGCCAGCAGCCATAATGGAGCGGGGGCCCAATTTAATGGCTACACCTTC. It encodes CASSHNGAGAQFNGYTF. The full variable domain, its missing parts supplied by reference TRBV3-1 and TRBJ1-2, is DTAVSQTPKYLVTQMGNDKSIKCEQNLGHDTMYWYKQDSKKFLKIMFSYNNKELIINETVPNRFSPKSPDKAHLNLHINSLELGDSAVYFCASSHNGAGAQFNGYTFGSGTRLTVV.